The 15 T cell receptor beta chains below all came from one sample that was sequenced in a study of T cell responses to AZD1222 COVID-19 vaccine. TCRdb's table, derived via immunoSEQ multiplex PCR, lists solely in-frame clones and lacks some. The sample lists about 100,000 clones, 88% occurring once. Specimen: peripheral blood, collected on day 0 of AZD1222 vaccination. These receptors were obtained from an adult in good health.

CDR3 amino acids: CASSQAGTANSPLHF. CDR3 coding DNA: TGCGCCAGCAGCCAAGCAGGGACAGCCAATTCACCCCTCCACTTT. The chain combines TRBV4-1 with TRBJ1-6; 7 bases fit TRBD1. With 1 base clipped from V and 7 bases from J, the junction kept 4 bases outside the gene matches. Germline CDR1 is MGHRA and CDR2 is YSYEKL. This CDR3 contains 15 residues.

DNA for the CDR3: TGTGCCAGCAGCCCATCGGGGGGGAGTTGGTACGAGCAGTACTTC. It is translated as CASSPSGGSWYEQYF. The chain employs TRBV7-2 and TRBJ2-7, with TRBD2 identical over 8 bases. CDR1 SGHTA and CDR2 FQGNSA come from the germline V gene. The J segment lost 4 bases and the V segment lost 5 bases, leaving 10 bases of the junction unmatched. This CDR3 region has 15 residues.

CDR3 protein: CASSPGQGWDQPQHF. CDR3 bases: TGTGCCAGTAGCCCGGGGCAGGGGTGGGATCAGCCCCAGCATTTT. The chain employs TRBV19 and TRBJ1-5; D is possibly TRBD1 (6 bases). The CDR3 has 15 residues. Trimming shortened V by 6 bases and J by 5 bases, and 17 bases separated the two germline ends. Germline CDR1 LNHDA, CDR2 SQIVND (reference sequence).

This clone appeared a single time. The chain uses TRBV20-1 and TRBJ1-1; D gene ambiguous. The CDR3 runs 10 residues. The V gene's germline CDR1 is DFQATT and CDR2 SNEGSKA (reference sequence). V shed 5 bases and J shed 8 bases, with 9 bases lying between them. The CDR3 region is CSASDGEAFF. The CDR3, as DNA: TGCAGTGCTTCAGACGGAGAAGCTTTCTTT.

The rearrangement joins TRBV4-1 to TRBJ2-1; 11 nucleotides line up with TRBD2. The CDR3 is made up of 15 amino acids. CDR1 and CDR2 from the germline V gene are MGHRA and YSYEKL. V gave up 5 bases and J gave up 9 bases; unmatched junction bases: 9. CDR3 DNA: TGCGCCAGCAGCGAAGGGCCTCTAGCGGGGGGTGAGCAGTTCTTC. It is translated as CASSEGPLAGGEQFF.

The CDR3 spells CASSLDSQETQYF. The CDR3 DNA reads as TGTGCCAGCAGCTTAGATTCCCAAGAGACCCAGTACTTC. This chain links TRBV7-8 with TRBJ2-5, with no clear D. This CDR3 has 13 amino acids. Between the trimmed V and J ends, which lost 1 base and 1 base, there was a span of 4 bases. CDR1 and CDR2 from the germline V gene are SGHVS and FQNEAQ.

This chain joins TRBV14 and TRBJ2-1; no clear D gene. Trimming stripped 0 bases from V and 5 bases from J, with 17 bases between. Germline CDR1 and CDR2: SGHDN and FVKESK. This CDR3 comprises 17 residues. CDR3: CASSQDLWPNSNNEQFF. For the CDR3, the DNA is TGTGCCAGCAGCCAAGATCTTTGGCCCAACTCTAACAATGAGCAGTTCTTC.

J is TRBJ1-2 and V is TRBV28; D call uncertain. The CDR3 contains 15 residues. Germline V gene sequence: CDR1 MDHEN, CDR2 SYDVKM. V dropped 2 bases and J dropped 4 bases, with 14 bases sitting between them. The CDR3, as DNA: TGTGCCAGCAGTTTAGTTGTGGTGGGATCCTATGGCTACACCTTC. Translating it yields CASSLVVVGSYGYTF.

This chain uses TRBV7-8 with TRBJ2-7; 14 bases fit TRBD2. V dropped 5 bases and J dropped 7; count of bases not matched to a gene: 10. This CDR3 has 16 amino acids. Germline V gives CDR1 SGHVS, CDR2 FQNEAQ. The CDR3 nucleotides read TGTGCCAGCAGCATGGGACTAGCGGGAGCATCTTCGGAGCAGTACTTC. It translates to CASSMGLAGASSEQYF.

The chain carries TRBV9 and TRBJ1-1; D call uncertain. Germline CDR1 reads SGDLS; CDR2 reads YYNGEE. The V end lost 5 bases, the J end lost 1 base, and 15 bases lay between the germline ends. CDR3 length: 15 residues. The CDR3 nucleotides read TGTGCCAGCAGTGCCGGCGGGCCGTGGAACACTGAAGCTTTCTTT. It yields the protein CASSAGGPWNTEAFF.

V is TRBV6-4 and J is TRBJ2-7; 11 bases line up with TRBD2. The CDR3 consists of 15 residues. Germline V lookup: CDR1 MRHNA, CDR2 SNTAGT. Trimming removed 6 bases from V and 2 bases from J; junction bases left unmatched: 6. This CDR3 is CASSLHSGRAYEQYF. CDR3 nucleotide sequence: TGTGCCAGCAGCCTTCATAGCGGGAGGGCCTACGAGCAGTACTTC.

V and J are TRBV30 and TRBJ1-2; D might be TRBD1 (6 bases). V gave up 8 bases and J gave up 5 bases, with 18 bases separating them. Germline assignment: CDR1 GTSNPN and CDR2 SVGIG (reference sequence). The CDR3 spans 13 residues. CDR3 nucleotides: TGTGCCGGGGGGCGGGTGGCTAGTTATGGCTACACCTTC. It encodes CAGGRVASYGYTF.

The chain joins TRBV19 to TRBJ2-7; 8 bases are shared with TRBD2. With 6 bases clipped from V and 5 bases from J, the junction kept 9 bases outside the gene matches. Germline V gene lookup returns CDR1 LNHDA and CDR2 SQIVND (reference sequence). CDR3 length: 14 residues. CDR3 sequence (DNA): TGTGCCAGTAGCCTGGAACGACTAGCGCACGAGCAGTACTTC. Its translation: CASSLERLAHEQYF.

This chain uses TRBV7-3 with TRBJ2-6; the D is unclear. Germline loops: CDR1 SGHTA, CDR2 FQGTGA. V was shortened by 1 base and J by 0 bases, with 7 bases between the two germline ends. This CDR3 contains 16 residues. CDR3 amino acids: CASSLSGNSGANVLTF. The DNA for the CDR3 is TGTGCCAGCAGCTTAAGCGGTAACTCTGGGGCCAACGTCCTGACTTTC.

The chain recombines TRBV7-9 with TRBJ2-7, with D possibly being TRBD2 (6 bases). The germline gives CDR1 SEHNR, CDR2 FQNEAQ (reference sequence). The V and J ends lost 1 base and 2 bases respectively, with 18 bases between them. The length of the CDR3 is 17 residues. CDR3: CASSLGGLQNLPYEQYF. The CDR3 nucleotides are TGTGCCAGCAGCTTAGGGGGACTTCAGAATCTCCCCTACGAGCAGTACTTC.